The 14 T cell receptor beta chains listed next were all sequenced from one sample in a study of T cell responses to AZD1222 COVID-19 vaccine. Using immunoSEQ multiplex PCR, the repertoire was profiled, and TCRdb retains in-frame clones only, with some absent. This sample has 150,000 to 200,000 clones, with 80% to 95% found just once. The material was peripheral blood, obtained 28 days after the second AZD1222 dose. Receptors were obtained from an adult who received the AZD1222 COVID-19 vaccine.

The chain combines TRBV30 with TRBJ1-2; D not resolved. The CDR3 runs 11 residues. From germline, CDR1 is GTSNPN and CDR2 SVGIG (reference sequence). V dropped 1 base and J dropped 9 bases, with 9 bases sitting between them. The CDR3 DNA reads TGTGCCTGGAGTGGGTTAGGAAGCTACACCTTC. This translates into CAWSGLGSYTF. The full variable domain, in which reference TRBV30 and TRBJ1-2 provide the parts outside the CDR3, is SQTIHQWPATLVQPVGSPLSLECTVEGTSNPNLYWYRQAAGRGLQLLFYSVGIGQISSEVPQNLSASRPQDRQFILSSKKLLLSDSGFYLCAWSGLGSYTFGSGTRLTVV.

The chain links TRBV7-8 to TRBJ1-6; D perhaps matches TRBD1 (5 bases). From germline, CDR1 is SGHVS and CDR2 FQNEAQ. The CDR3 sequence is 14 residues long. Trimming pared 5 bases from V and 7 bases from J, leaving 12 bases between. This CDR3 is CASSQERGNSPLHF. The CDR3 DNA reads as TGTGCCAGCAGCCAGGAACGGGGGAATTCACCCCTCCACTTT.

The gene calls are TRBV3-1 (or the pseudogene TRBV3-2) and TRBJ1-1; TRBD1 is a possible D gene (5 bases). V lost 4 bases, J lost 5 bases, and 5 bases lay in between. Germline assignment: CDR1 LGHDT and CDR2 YNNKEL (reference sequence). CDR3 length: 11 residues. The chain's CDR3 is CASSRGTEAFF. The CDR3, as DNA: TGTGCCAGCAGCCGGGGGACTGAAGCTTTCTTT.

The chain joins TRBV27 to TRBJ2-5, with 12 nucleotides matching TRBD1. The trim removed 6 bases at V and 4 bases at J, leaving 3 bases unmatched. Germline V gene data show CDR1 as MNHEY and CDR2 as SMNVEV (reference sequence). The CDR3 contains 14 residues. The CDR3 nucleotides are TGTGCCAGCAGGCGGGACAGGGGGCTAGAGACCCAGTACTTC. Translated: CASRRDRGLETQYF.

This chain joins TRBV6-1 and TRBJ2-7; no clear D gene. The CDR3 has 15 residues. Deletions cut 6 bases from V and 1 base from J, with 16 bases between. Germline V lookup: CDR1 MNHNS, CDR2 SASEGT. For the CDR3, the DNA is TGTGCCAGCAGCAACACGGGCGAAAGGTCCTACGAGCAGTACTTC. Translated: CASSNTGERSYEQYF.

The J gene is TRBJ1-1, the V gene TRBV7-9; D not certain. V shed 1 base and J shed 2 bases, with 11 bases lying between them. CDR3 length equals 15 residues. Germline values: CDR1 SEHNR, CDR2 FQNEAQ (reference sequence). The CDR3 sequence: CASSLGPTINTEAFF. The DNA of the CDR3 is TGTGCCAGCAGCTTAGGCCCTACAATAAACACTGAAGCTTTCTTT.

The CDR3 nucleotides are TGTGCCAGCAGCCTACAGGGGGCGGGCGCCCAGCATTTT. Its protein product is CASSLQGAGAQHF. The chain employs TRBV3-1 (or the pseudogene TRBV3-2) and TRBJ1-5, with TRBD1 matching over 9 bases. CDR1 and CDR2 (germline): LGHDT, YNNKEL (reference sequence). The CDR3 contains 13 residues. V lost 4 bases and J lost 11; bases outside the gene matches: 6.

V usage is TRBV4-1 and J usage is TRBJ1-1; unclear D gene. This CDR3 is built from 15 residues. V lost 6 bases and J lost 1, with 15 bases in between. Germline CDR1 and CDR2: MGHRA and YSYEKL. The CDR3 reads CASSPSNYRNTEAFF. CDR3 DNA: TGCGCCAGCAGTCCCTCAAACTACAGGAACACTGAAGCTTTCTTT.

The chain is built from TRBV9 and TRBJ1-4, with D tentatively TRBD1 (6 bases). The ends were cut back, 2 bases at V and 3 bases at J, with 11 bases in the middle. Germline CDR1 is SGDLS and CDR2 is YYNGEE. The CDR3 has 15 amino acids. The CDR3: CASSVTTGPNEKLFF. The CDR3 DNA follows: TGTGCCAGCAGCGTGACTACAGGGCCTAATGAAAAACTGTTTTTT.

The chain employs TRBV25-1 and TRBJ1-6, with D hard to call. This CDR3 is built from 13 residues. Germline CDR1 reads MGHDK; CDR2 reads SYGVNS. V lost 4 bases, J lost 9 bases, and 10 bases lay in between. CDR3 protein: CASSGGFRSPLHF. The CDR3 DNA sequence: TGTGCCAGCAGTGGAGGGTTTCGTTCACCCCTCCACTTT.

V usage is TRBV2 and J usage is TRBJ2-3, with D possibly TRBD1 on 7 matching bases. The CDR3 contains 16 residues. Trimming cost V 5 bases and J 5 bases, with 20 bases left between them. The germline gives CDR1 SNHLY, CDR2 FYNNEI. The CDR3 reads CASSPSRQGGLDTQYF. The CDR3 nucleotides are TGTGCCAGCAGTCCAAGCCGACAGGGAGGTTTAGATACGCAGTATTTT.

The chain links TRBV6-5 to TRBJ1-2; 10 bases map to TRBD1. CDR1 and CDR2 from the germline V gene are MNHEY and SVGAGI. This CDR3 region has 13 residues. Trimming at V came to 5 bases and at J to 6 bases, leaving 3 bases not matched to a gene. CDR3 coding DNA: TGTGCCAGCAGTCGGGGACAGGGGAATGGCTACACCTTC. It yields the protein CASSRGQGNGYTF.

This clone was seen more than once but under ten times. The chain carries TRBV18 and TRBJ2-2, with 7 bases lining up with TRBD2. Germline CDR1 KGHSH, CDR2 LQKENI. The junction had 4 bases not matched to a gene; V was cut back by 3 bases and J by 0 bases. CDR3 size: 16 residues. CDR3 in DNA: TGTGCCAGCTCACCTTCGGCGGGAGCGAACACCGGGGAGCTGTTTTTT. Translating it yields CASSPSAGANTGELFF.

The CDR3 nucleotides are TGTGCCAGCAGCACCTTAGGAACAGAACCTAACTATGGCTACACCTTC. Its protein is CASSTLGTEPNYGYTF. The V gene is TRBV21-1, the J gene TRBJ1-2; TRBD1 reflects the table's D call only, with no check against the DNA. TRBV21-1 is reported as a pseudogene. CDR3 length: 16 amino acids.